The present T cell receptor beta chain was sequenced within a study of long-term antiretroviral therapy in people with HIV. With regard to this clone: Its target is unknown.

Germline-derived CDR1 and CDR2 are MDHEN and SYDVKM. The CDR3 has 14 amino acids. J lost 6 bases, V lost 6 bases, and 6 bases had no gene match. Whole-study findings and limits: Blood was collected between about 2003 and 2017, possibly under older ART regimens. Diversity increased after ART yet remained lower than in transplant donor controls. Clones that expanded before ART (that is, prior to treatment) dominated the repertoire at all time points.

The assay used was immunoSEQ (version v3.0), run at survey level. Using immunoSEQ multiplex PCR, the repertoire was profiled, and TCRdb retains in-frame clones only, with some absent. In the table there are about 35,000 clones, roughly 93% of which are singletons. The chain has TRBV28 and TRBJ2-1; 9 bases are a match to TRBD2. The material was unsorted PBMCs, obtained 4.1 years after starting antiretroviral therapy. The receptor was isolated from a woman between 50 and 59 years old with HIV. DNA for the CDR3: TGTGCCAGCAGACGCGGGGGGGTGGGCAATGAGCAGTTCTTC. Protein: CASRRGGVGNEQFF.